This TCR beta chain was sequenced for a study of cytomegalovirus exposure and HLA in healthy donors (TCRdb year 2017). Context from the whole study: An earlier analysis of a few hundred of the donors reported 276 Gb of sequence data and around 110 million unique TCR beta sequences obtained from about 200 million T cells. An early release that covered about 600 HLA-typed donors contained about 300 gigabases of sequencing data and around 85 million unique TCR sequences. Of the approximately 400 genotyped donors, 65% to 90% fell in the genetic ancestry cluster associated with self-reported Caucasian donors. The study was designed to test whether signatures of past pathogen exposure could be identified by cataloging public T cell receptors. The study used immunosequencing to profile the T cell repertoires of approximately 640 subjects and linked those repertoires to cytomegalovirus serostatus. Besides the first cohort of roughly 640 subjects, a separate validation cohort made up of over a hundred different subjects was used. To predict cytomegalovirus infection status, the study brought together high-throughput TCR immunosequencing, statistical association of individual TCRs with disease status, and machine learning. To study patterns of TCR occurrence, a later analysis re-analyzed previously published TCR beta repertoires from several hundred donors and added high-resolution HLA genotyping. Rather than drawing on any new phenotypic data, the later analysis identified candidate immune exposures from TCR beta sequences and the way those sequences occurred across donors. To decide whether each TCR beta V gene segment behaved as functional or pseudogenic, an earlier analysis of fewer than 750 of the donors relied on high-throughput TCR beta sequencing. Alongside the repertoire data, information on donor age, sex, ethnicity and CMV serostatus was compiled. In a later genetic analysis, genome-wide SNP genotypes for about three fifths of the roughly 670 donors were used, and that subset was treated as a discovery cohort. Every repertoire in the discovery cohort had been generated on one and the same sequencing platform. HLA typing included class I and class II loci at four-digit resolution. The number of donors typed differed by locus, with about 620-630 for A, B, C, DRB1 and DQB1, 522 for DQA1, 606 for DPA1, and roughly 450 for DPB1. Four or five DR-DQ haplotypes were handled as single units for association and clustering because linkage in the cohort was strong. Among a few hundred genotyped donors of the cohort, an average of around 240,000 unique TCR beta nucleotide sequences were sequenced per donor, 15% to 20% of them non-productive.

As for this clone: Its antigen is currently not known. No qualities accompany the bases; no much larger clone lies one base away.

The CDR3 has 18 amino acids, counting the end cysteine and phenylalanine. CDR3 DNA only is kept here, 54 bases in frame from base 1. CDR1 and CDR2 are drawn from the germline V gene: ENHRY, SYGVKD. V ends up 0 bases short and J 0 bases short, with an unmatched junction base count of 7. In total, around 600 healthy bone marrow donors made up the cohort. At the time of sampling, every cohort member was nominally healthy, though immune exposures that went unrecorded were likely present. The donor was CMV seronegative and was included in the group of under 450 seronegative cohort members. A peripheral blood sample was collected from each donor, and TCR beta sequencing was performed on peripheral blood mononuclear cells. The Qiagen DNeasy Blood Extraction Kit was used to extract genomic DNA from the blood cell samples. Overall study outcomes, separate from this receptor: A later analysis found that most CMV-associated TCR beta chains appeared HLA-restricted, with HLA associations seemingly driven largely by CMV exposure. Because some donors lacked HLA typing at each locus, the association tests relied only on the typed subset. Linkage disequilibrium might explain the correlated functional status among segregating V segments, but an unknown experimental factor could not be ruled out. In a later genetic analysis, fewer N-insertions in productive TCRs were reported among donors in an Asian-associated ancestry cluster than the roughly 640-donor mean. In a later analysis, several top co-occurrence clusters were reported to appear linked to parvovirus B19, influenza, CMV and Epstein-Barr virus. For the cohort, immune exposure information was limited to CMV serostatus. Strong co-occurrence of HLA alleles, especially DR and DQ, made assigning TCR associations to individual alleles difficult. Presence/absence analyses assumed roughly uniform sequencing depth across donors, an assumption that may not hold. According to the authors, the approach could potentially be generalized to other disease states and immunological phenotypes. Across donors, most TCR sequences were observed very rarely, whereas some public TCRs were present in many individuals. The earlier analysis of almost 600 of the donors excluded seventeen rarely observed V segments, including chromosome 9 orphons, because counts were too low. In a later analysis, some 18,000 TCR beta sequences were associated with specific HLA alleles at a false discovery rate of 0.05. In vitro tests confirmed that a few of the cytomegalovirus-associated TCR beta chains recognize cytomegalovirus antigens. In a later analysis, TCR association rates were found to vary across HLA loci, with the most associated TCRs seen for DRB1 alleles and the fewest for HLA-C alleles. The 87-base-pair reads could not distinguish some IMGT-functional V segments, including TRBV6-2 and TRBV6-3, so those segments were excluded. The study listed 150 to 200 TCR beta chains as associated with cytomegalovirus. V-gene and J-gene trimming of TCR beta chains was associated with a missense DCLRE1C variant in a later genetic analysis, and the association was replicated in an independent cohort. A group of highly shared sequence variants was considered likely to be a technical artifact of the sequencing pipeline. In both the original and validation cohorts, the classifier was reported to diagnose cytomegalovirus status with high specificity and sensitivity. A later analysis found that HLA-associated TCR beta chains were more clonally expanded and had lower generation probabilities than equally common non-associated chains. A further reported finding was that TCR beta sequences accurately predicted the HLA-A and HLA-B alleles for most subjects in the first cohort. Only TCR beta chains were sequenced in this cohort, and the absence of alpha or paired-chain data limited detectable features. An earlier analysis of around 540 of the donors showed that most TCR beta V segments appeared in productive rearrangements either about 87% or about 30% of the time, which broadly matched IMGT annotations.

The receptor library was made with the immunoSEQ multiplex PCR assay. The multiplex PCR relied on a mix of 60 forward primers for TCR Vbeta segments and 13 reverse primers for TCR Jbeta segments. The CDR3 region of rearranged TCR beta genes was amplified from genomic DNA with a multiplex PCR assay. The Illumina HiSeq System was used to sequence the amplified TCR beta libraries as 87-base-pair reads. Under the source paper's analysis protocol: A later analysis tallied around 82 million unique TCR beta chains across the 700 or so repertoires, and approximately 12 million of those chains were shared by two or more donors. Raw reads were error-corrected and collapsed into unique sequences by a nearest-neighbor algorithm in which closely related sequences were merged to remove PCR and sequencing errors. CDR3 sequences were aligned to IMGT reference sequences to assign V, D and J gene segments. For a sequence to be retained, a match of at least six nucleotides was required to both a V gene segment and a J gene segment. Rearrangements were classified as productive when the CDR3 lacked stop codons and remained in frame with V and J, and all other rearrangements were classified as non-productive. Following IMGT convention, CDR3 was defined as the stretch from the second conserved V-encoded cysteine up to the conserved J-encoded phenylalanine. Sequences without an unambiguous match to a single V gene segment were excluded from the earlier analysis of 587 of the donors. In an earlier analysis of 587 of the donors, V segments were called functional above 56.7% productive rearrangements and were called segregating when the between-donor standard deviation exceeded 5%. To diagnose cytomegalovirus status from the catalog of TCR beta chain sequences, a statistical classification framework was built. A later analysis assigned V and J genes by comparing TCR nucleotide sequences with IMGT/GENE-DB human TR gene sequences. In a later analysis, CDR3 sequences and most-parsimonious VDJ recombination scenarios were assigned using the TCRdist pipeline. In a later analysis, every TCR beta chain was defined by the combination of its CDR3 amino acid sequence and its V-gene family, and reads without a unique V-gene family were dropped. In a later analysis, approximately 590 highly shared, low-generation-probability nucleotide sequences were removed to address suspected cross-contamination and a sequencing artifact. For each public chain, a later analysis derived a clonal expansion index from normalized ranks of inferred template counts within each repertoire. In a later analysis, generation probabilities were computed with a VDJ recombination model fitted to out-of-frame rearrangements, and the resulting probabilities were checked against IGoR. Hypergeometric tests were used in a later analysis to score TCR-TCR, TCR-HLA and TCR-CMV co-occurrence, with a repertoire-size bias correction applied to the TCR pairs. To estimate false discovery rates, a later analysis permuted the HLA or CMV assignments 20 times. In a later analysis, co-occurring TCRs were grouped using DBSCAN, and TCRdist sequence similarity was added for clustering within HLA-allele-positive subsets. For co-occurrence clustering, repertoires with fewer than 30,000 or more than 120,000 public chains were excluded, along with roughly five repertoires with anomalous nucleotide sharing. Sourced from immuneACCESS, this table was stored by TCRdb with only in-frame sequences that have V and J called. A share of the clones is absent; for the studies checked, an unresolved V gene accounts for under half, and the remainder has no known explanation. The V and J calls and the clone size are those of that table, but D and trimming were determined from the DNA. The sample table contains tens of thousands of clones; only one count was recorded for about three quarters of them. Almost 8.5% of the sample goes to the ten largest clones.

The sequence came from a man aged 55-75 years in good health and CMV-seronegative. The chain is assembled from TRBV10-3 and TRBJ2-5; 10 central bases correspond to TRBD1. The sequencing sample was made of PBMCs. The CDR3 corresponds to CAISESLPGQGYQETQYF. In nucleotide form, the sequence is TGTGCCATCAGTGAGTCGTTGCCGGGACAGGGGTACCAAGAGACCCAGTACTTC.